The next 11 T cell receptor beta chains were all read from a single sample in a study of prognosis after radiotherapy for stage I lung cancer. Two rounds of multiplex PCR amplified TCR beta CDR3 from genomic DNA. Primers targeting each individual TRBV and TRBJ gene were applied in first-round PCR. One entry per CDR3 protein, called by TCRdb with MiXCR from the multiplex PCR reads. The table includes around 20,000 distinct CDR3 sequences, 35% to 45% detected once. Sample: PBMCs, taken before or after stereotactic body radiation therapy (not recorded which). These receptors were taken from a donor aged 50 or older with non-small cell lung cancer.

This clonotype came up many times. The chain links TRBV19 to TRBJ1-3; perhaps TRBD1 as D (5 bases). The CDR3 extends over 14 amino acids. V was trimmed by 7 bases and J by 4 bases, leaving 14 bases between them. The germline CDR1 and CDR2 sequences are LNHDA and SQIVND (reference sequence). The CDR3 reads CASKIQRGGNTIYF. The CDR3 bases are TGTGCCAGTAAAATTCAGAGGGGCGGAAACACCATATATTTT.

This clonotype was recorded at least ten times. The chain has TRBV3-1 and TRBJ2-3; D gene ambiguous. The CDR3 is 14 amino acids. V was pared by 3 bases and J by 4 bases, with 11 bases between. Looked up from germline, CDR1 is LGHDT and CDR2 is YNNKEL (reference sequence). The DNA of the CDR3 is TGTGCCAGCAGCCACCCCCTTCGGGCAGATACGCAGTATTTT. It codes for CASSHPLRADTQYF.

This clonotype was observed a handful of times. A single base separates this from a much larger clone, so it may be a read error. The chain employs TRBV15 and TRBJ1-5; D gene uncertain. The CDR3 is 15 amino acids. CDR1 and CDR2 from the germline V gene are LNHNV and YYDKDF (reference sequence). CDR3 protein: CATGRDLGGNQPQHF. The CDR3 DNA is TGTGCCACCGGCAGAGATCTAGGTGGCAATCAGCCCCAGCATTTT.

Regarding this clonotype: A far larger clone is just one base off, so this is likely a read error. The chain has TRBV12-5 and TRBJ2-7; possible D gene TRBD2, 6 bases. The end of the DNA is better explained by TRBJ2-1, so the J call may be wrong. The CDR3 loop spans 14 amino acids. Per the germline V gene, CDR1 is LGHNT and CDR2 is FRNRAP. The CDR3 region is CASGSGCSYNEQFF. The CDR3 region has the DNA TGTGCTAGTGGTAGCGGGTGCTCCTACAATGAGCAGTTCTTC.

This chain links TRBV5-1 with TRBJ1-4; the match to TRBD1 covers 9 bases. The germline gives CDR1 SGHRS, CDR2 YFSETQ. The junction had 5 bases not matched to a gene; V was cut back by 4 bases and J by 7 bases. CDR3 length: 14 amino acids. The CDR3 bases are TGCGCCAGCAGCCCCGGGACAGGGACTGAAAAACTGTTTTTT. Its protein is CASSPGTGTEKLFF.

CDR3 bases: TGTGCCAGCAGTTGGCGACAAGTTAACACCGGGGAGCTGTTTTTT. Protein sequence: CASSWRQVNTGELFF. V is TRBV12-3 or TRBV12-4 and J is TRBJ2-2; D ambiguous. Between the trimmed V and J ends, which lost 4 bases and 2 bases, there was a span of 11 bases. This CDR3 spans 15 amino acids.

The table lists this clonotype with many counts. V is TRBV4-1 and J is TRBJ1-1; D is uncertain. CDR1 MGHRA and CDR2 YSYEKL come from the germline V gene. The CDR3 loop spans 13 amino acids. V lost 2 bases and J lost 7, with 11 bases in between. The CDR3 DNA reads TGCGCCAGCAGCCAAATAGATAAGAGTGAAGCTTTCTTT. This codes for CASSQIDKSEAFF.

The table lists this clonotype with a few counts. The V gene is TRBV12-3 or TRBV12-4, the J gene TRBJ1-6; 7 positions match TRBD1. J gave up 7 bases and V 4 bases, and 7 bases lay outside the gene matches. The CDR3 totals 15 residues. This chain's CDR3 is CASSSDRRRNSPLHF. Written as DNA, the CDR3 is TGTGCCAGCAGTTCGGACAGGAGGAGGAATTCACCCCTCCACTTT.

In this sample, this clonotype turned up many times. V is TRBV4-3 and J is TRBJ2-7; D not certain. Germline V lookup: CDR1 LGHNA, CDR2 YSLEER. The CDR3 length is 14 residues. Deletions cut 0 bases from V and 9 bases from J, with 15 bases between. The CDR3 loop is CASSQDQFGRAQYF. In DNA form, the CDR3 reads TGCGCCAGCAGCCAAGATCAGTTCGGGCGTGCGCAGTACTTC.

The chain carries TRBV24-1 and TRBJ2-2; TRBD2 agrees at 8 bases. The length of the CDR3 is 17 residues. J gave up 3 bases and V 3 bases, and 8 bases lay outside the gene matches. CDR1 KGHDR and CDR2 SFDVKD come from the germline V gene. In nucleotides, the CDR3 is TGTGCCACCAGTGATAATCGTAGCGGGACCGACACCGGGGAGCTGTTTTTT. Its translation is CATSDNRSGTDTGELFF.

CDR3 amino acids: CSARTSGTDTQYF. CDR3 coding DNA: TGCAGTGCTAGGACTAGCGGTACAGATACGCAGTATTTT. V usage is TRBV20-1 and J usage is TRBJ2-3; 9 nucleotides agree with TRBD2. V was clipped by 3 bases and J by 3 bases; unmatched bases: 1. The V gene's germline CDR1 is DFQATT and CDR2 SNEGSKA (reference sequence). The CDR3 totals 13 residues.